This T cell receptor (beta chain) was observed in a study of T cell responses to AZD1222 COVID-19 vaccine. Comments on this clone: The antigen is not known.

Germline-derived CDR1 and CDR2 are MNHEY and SMNVEV (reference sequence). This CDR3 has 17 amino acids. V was clipped by 3 bases and J by 1 base, with 19 bases between them. The data were produced by immunoSEQ multiplex PCR, yet TCRdb's version contains in-frame clones alone and is incomplete. Of fewer than 95,000 clones listed, approximately 90% were seen once; the top ten hold 6.5% to 9.5%. Study observations and caveats: Possibly, clonal diversity was underestimated; donors were largely white British and included more females. Within unmutated variant regions lay the reported targets of nearly half of spike-specific TCRs.

The material sequenced was peripheral blood, taken 28 days after the second AZD1222 dose. The TCR was taken from an adult who received the AZD1222 COVID-19 vaccine. The V call is TRBV27, the J call TRBJ2-7, with D possibly TRBD2 on 7 matching bases. The CDR3 sequence is CASSLRDRGRGSYEQYF. In nucleotides, the CDR3 is TGTGCCAGCAGTTTGCGGGATCGGGGGAGGGGGTCCTACGAGCAGTACTTC.